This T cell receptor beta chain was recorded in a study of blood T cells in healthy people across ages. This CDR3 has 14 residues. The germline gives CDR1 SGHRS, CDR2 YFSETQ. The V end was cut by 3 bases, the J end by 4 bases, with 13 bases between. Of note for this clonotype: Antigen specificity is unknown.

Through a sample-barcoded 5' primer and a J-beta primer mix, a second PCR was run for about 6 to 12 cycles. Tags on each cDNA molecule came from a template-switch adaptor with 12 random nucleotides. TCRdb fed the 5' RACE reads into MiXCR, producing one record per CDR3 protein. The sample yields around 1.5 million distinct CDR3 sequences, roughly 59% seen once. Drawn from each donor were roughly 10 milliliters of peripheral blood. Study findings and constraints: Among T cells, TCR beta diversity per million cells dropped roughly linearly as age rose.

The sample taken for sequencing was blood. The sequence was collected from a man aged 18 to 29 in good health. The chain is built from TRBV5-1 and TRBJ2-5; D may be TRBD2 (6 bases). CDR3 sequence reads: CASSSKMGGETQYF. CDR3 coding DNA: TGCGCCAGCAGCTCCAAGATGGGGGGAGAGACCCAGTACTTC.